The sequence of this T cell receptor beta chain was determined in a study of cytomegalovirus exposure and HLA in healthy donors (dated by TCRdb to about 2017). Describing the broader study: An earlier analysis of some 550 of the donors reported roughly 270 Gb of sequence data and 117 million unique TCR beta sequences from about 200 million T cells. An early release covering around 630 HLA-typed donors comprised 300 to 350 gigabases of sequencing data and tens of millions of unique TCR sequences. Of the roughly 400 genotyped donors, less than 90% were placed in the genetic ancestry cluster associated with self-reported Caucasian donors. The study was designed to test whether signatures of past pathogen exposure could be identified by cataloging public T cell receptors. The study profiled the T cell repertoires of about 720 subjects by immunosequencing and related them to cytomegalovirus serostatus. Besides the first cohort of 500 to 700 subjects, a separate validation cohort made up of 120 different subjects was used. To predict cytomegalovirus infection status, the study combined high-throughput TCR immunosequencing, statistical association of individual TCRs with disease status, and machine learning. A later analysis re-analyzed previously published TCR beta repertoires from 660 or so donors and added high-resolution HLA genotyping to study TCR occurrence patterns. In the later analysis, no new phenotypic data were used to find candidate immune exposures; instead, reliance was placed on TCR beta sequences and their occurrence across donors. An earlier analysis of 587 of the donors used high-throughput TCR beta sequencing to judge whether each TCR beta V gene segment behaved as functional or pseudogenic. Alongside the repertoire data, information on donor age, sex, ethnicity and CMV serostatus was compiled. A later genetic analysis used genome-wide SNP genotypes for about 60% of the roughly 700 donors, treating that subset as a discovery cohort. Every discovery cohort repertoire had been produced on one sequencing platform. Class I and class II HLA loci were covered by the typing at four-digit resolution. The number of donors typed differed by locus, with roughly 629-640 for A, B, C, DRB1 and DQB1, around 520 for DQA1, some 570 for DPA1, and some 440 for DPB1. Because of strong linkage in the cohort, four or five DR-DQ haplotypes were treated as single units for association and clustering. On average, roughly 200,000 unique TCR beta nucleotide sequences were sequenced per donor among fewer than 500 genotyped donors of the cohort, with around 19% of those sequences being non-productive.

The paper's findings and limits, for the study overall: An association between a missense DCLRE1C variant and V-gene and J-gene trimming of TCR beta chains was found in a later genetic analysis and replicated in an independent cohort. HLA typing was unavailable for some donors at each locus, so association tests used only the typed subset. Because the 87-base-pair reads could not distinguish some IMGT-functional V segments, including TRBV6-2 and TRBV6-3, those segments were excluded. Linkage disequilibrium might explain the correlated functional status among segregating V segments, but an unknown experimental factor could not be excluded. Broadly in line with IMGT annotations, most TCR beta V segments showed up in productive rearrangements about 87% or about 30% of the time in an earlier analysis of approximately 640 of the donors. The authors suggested that the approach could potentially be extended to other disease states and immunological phenotypes. A later analysis found that HLA-associated TCR beta chains were more clonally expanded and had lower generation probabilities than equally common non-associated chains. Assigning TCR associations to individual alleles was difficult when HLA alleles, especially DR and DQ, strongly co-occurred. In vitro tests confirmed that a few of the cytomegalovirus-associated TCR beta chains recognize cytomegalovirus antigens. This cohort had only TCR beta chains sequenced, and the lack of alpha or paired-chain data limited which features could be detected. Because counts were too low, 15 or so rarely observed V segments, including chromosome 9 orphons, were excluded from the earlier analysis of a few hundred of the donors. A later analysis associated about 16,000 TCR beta sequences with specific HLA alleles at a false discovery rate of 0.05. According to a later genetic analysis, donors in an Asian-associated ancestry cluster had fewer N-insertions in productive TCRs than the approximately 630-donor mean. Most TCR sequences were observed very rarely across donors, whereas some public TCRs were present in many individuals. Several of the top co-occurrence clusters appeared to be linked to parvovirus B19, influenza, CMV and Epstein-Barr virus, according to a later analysis. The study listed 164 TCR beta chains as associated with cytomegalovirus. A further reported finding was that TCR beta sequences accurately predicted the HLA-A and HLA-B alleles for most subjects in the first cohort. In both the original and validation cohorts, the classifier was reported to diagnose cytomegalovirus status with high specificity and sensitivity. The presence/absence analyses assumed that sequencing depth was roughly uniform across donors, and that assumption may not be true. The sequencing pipeline was judged likely to have produced a cluster of highly shared sequence variants as a technical artifact. Immune exposure information for the cohort was limited to CMV serostatus. In a later analysis, most CMV-associated TCR beta chains were found to appear HLA-restricted, with HLA associations seemingly driven largely by CMV exposure. In a later analysis, TCR association rates were found to vary across HLA loci, with the most associated TCRs seen for DRB1 alleles and the fewest for HLA-C alleles.

The protocol used for the library was the immunoSEQ multiplex PCR assay. A mixture of 60 forward primers for TCR Vbeta segments and 13 reverse primers for TCR Jbeta segments was used in the multiplex PCR. Amplification of the CDR3 region of rearranged TCR beta genes was performed with a multiplex PCR assay on genomic DNA. The amplified TCR beta libraries were sequenced on the Illumina HiSeq System as 87-base-pair reads. The study's own analysis went as follows. Across the 600 to 700 repertoires, a later analysis counted 75 million to 90 million unique TCR beta chains, roughly 11 million of which were shared by at least two donors. Raw reads were error-corrected and collapsed into unique sequences by a nearest-neighbor algorithm in which closely related sequences were merged to remove PCR and sequencing errors. To assign V, D and J gene segments, CDR3 sequences were aligned to IMGT reference sequences. For a sequence to be retained, a match of at least six nucleotides was required to both a V gene segment and a J gene segment. Rearrangements were classified as productive when the CDR3 lacked stop codons and remained in frame with V and J, and all other rearrangements were classified as non-productive. CDR3 was defined according to IMGT convention as the region running from the second conserved V-encoded cysteine to the conserved J-encoded phenylalanine. The earlier analysis of about 590 of the donors excluded sequences that lacked an unambiguous match to a single V gene segment. An earlier analysis of approximately 590 of the donors called V segments functional above 56.7% productive rearrangements and segregating when the between-donor standard deviation exceeded 5%. A statistical classification framework was developed to diagnose cytomegalovirus status using the catalog of TCR beta chain sequences. In a later analysis, V and J genes were assigned by comparing TCR nucleotide sequences against IMGT/GENE-DB human TR gene sequences. A later analysis assigned CDR3 sequences and most-parsimonious VDJ recombination scenarios with the TCRdist pipeline. In a later analysis, each TCR beta chain was defined by its CDR3 amino acid sequence together with its V-gene family, and reads lacking a unique V-gene family were excluded. As a way to deal with suspected cross-contamination and a sequencing artifact, a later analysis dropped 450 to 700 nucleotide sequences that were highly shared and had low generation probability. For each public chain, a later analysis derived a clonal expansion index from normalized ranks of inferred template counts within each repertoire. In a later analysis, generation probabilities were computed with a VDJ recombination model fitted to out-of-frame rearrangements, and the resulting probabilities were checked against IGoR. A later analysis scored TCR-TCR, TCR-HLA and TCR-CMV co-occurrence with hypergeometric tests, applying a repertoire-size bias correction to TCR pairs. In a later analysis, false discovery rates were estimated by permuting HLA or CMV assignments 20 times. In a later analysis, co-occurring TCRs were grouped using DBSCAN, with TCRdist sequence similarity added in when clustering inside HLA-allele-positive subsets. For co-occurrence clustering, repertoires with fewer than 30,000 or more than 120,000 public chains were excluded, along with 4 to 6 repertoires with anomalous nucleotide sharing. In its TCRdb copy, this immuneACCESS table keeps in-frame sequences only and misses some clones. Where compared with another copy, unresolved V genes explain less than half of these, and the others have no known cause. Clonal size and the V and J genes are those of that table, whereas D and trimming came from the DNA. This sample comprises around 140,000 clones, roughly 80% of them detected only once. Together, the top ten hold around 1.5% of the sample.

Regarding this clone: This clone's antigen is unknown. Per-base quality was not reported, and no clone a single base away is much larger than it.

The cohort was made up of several hundred healthy bone marrow donors. All cohort members were sampled while nominally healthy, although unrecorded immune exposures were likely present. The donor tested CMV seronegative and was one of the 352 seronegative cohort members. A peripheral blood sample was provided by each donor, and peripheral blood mononuclear cells were used for TCR beta sequencing. The Qiagen DNeasy Blood Extraction Kit was used to extract genomic DNA from the blood cell samples. V and J are truncated by 1 base and 7 bases respectively, leaving an intervening sequence of 13 bases. According to the germline V gene, CDR1 reads SGHTA and CDR2 reads FQGNSA. Reading from cysteine to phenylalanine, the CDR3 counts 14 amino acids. Just the 42-base CDR3 DNA is kept, in frame starting at base 1.

This clonotype was obtained from a female donor in good health and CMV-seronegative. The sequencing sample was made of PBMCs. Recombination linked TRBV7-2 to TRBJ1-1; too little of a D gene remains to name it. The sequenced DNA: TGTGCCAGCAGCTTAGAATCGGGTTCGAATGAAGCTTTCTTT. It is translated as CASSLESGSNEAFF.